A single sample is the source of the 30 T cell receptor beta chains below, sequenced in a study of CXCR3 chemokines and chemotherapy response in bladder cancer. Using its own MiXCR run on the PCR reads, TCRdb lists one record per CDR3 protein. The data contain 2,000 to 2,500 distinct CDR3 sequences, 7.4% of them singletons. Specimen collection occurred from a patient whose treatment included neoadjuvant chemotherapy. These receptors all stem from a human donor with bladder cancer that responded to neoadjuvant chemotherapy.

The table lists this clonotype with a few counts. This sequence joins TRBV9 and TRBJ2-2; TRBD2 matches 9 bases. V shed 3 bases, J shed 6 bases, and the junction held 9 bases outside the gene matches. CDR3 length equals 16 residues. Germline V gene lookup returns CDR1 SGDLS and CDR2 YYNGEE. The CDR3 region has the DNA TGTGCCAGCAGCGCCGCTAGCGGGGCCCCTCCCGGGGAGCTGTTTTTT. Its protein is CASSAASGAPPGELFF.

This clonotype is medium-sized (0.01 to 0.1%). The gene calls are TRBV18 and TRBJ1-1, with a tentative D call TRBD1 (5 bases). CDR3 size: 15 residues. Deletions cut 6 bases from V and 3 bases from J, with 17 bases between. Germline lookup yields CDR1 KGHSH and CDR2 LQKENI. Here the CDR3 reads CASSFGAGGHTEAFF. The CDR3 region has the DNA TGTGCCAGCTCGTTCGGGGCGGGGGGACACACTGAAGCTTTCTTT.

At least ten counts were recorded for this clonotype. The rearrangement links TRBV19 to TRBJ2-2, with D uncertain. Germline CDR1 LNHDA, CDR2 SQIVND (reference sequence). The CDR3 contains 13 residues. The ends were cut back, 7 bases at V and 3 bases at J, with 9 bases in the middle. The CDR3, as DNA: TGTGCCAGTACCCGACGAGACACCGGGGAGCTGTTTTTT. Translation gives CASTRRDTGELFF.

By sample fraction, this clonotype is medium-sized. The V gene is TRBV29-1, the J gene TRBJ2-1; D may be TRBD1 or TRBD2 (6 bases each). The CDR3 is made up of 14 amino acids. Per the germline V gene, CDR1 is SQVTM and CDR2 is ANQGSEA. Trimming shortened V by 7 bases and J by 7 bases, and 20 bases separated the two germline ends. Here the CDR3 reads CSAPTGAAGNEQFF. CDR3 in DNA: TGCAGCGCTCCGACAGGCGCTGCGGGGAATGAGCAGTTCTTC.

This clonotype has a handful of counts. The chain joins TRBV18 to TRBJ1-5; 11 bases fit TRBD1. CDR1 KGHSH and CDR2 LQKENI come from the germline V gene. This CDR3 has 15 residues. Trimming took 3 bases from V and 7 from J; bases not matched to a gene: 5. DNA for the CDR3: TGTGCCAGCTCACCCGGGACAGGGGGAGGGCAGCCCCAGCATTTT. It translates to CASSPGTGGGQPQHF.

In its sample, this clonotype was seen many times. The chain carries TRBV11-2 and TRBJ2-3, with 9 bases that match TRBD2. Germline CDR1 and CDR2: SGHAT and FQNNGV. The CDR3 runs to 16 residues. The V segment lost 1 base and the J segment 5 bases; nucleotides outside the gene matches: 7. The CDR3 sequence is CASSLGLAGIGDTQYF. The CDR3 nucleotides read TGTGCCAGCAGCTTAGGTCTAGCGGGGATCGGAGATACGCAGTATTTT.

This clonotype was seen repeatedly, ten times or more. The V gene is TRBV5-6, the J gene TRBJ1-1; 7 bases line up with TRBD1. The CDR3 spans 14 residues. With 4 bases clipped from V and 4 bases from J, the junction kept 7 bases outside the gene matches. CDR1 is SGHDT and CDR2 is YYEEEE in the germline V gene. The CDR3 protein is CASSMDRFGTEAFF. The CDR3 DNA reads TGTGCCAGCAGCATGGACAGGTTCGGCACTGAAGCTTTCTTT.

This clonotype was recorded at least ten times. The rearrangement links TRBV18 to TRBJ2-7; 8 positions agree with TRBD1. Germline CDR1 is KGHSH and CDR2 is LQKENI. The CDR3 loop spans 14 amino acids. V trimming: 2 bases; J trimming: 2 bases; junction bases outside the gene matches: 2. This CDR3 is CASSPGTGPYEQYF. CDR3 DNA: TGTGCCAGCTCACCAGGGACAGGCCCCTACGAGCAGTACTTC.

This clonotype is judged medium-sized. The V call is TRBV6-5, the J call TRBJ1-1, with 7 nucleotides matching TRBD1. The V and J ends lost 6 bases and 3 bases, in that order; junction bases with no gene match: 4. In germline, CDR1 is MNHEY, CDR2 SVGAGI. This CDR3 spans 13 amino acids. This CDR3 reads CASSRGEDTEAFF. CDR3 bases: TGTGCCAGCAGCAGGGGGGAGGACACTGAAGCTTTCTTT.

This rearrangement joins TRBV5-4 to TRBJ2-5; 9 bases are shared with TRBD2. Per the germline V gene, CDR1 is SGHNT and CDR2 is YYREEE (reference sequence). The CDR3 spans 16 residues. Trimming removed 4 bases from V and 5 bases from J; junction bases left unmatched: 12. In DNA form, the CDR3 reads TGTGCCAGCAGCCCGGGACTAGCTGTGGGAAAGGAGACCCAGTACTTC. Encoded protein: CASSPGLAVGKETQYF.

There are many counts of this clonotype. The rearrangement links TRBV6-1 to TRBJ1-1; D is perhaps TRBD1 (6 bases). This CDR3 comprises 14 residues. V lost 8 bases to trimming and J lost 3 bases, with 16 bases between them. Germline V gene data show CDR1 as MNHNS and CDR2 as SASEGT. The CDR3 region has the DNA TGTGCCAGCGATTCGGGGGGCGCGGACACTGAAGCTTTCTTT. It codes for CASDSGGADTEAFF.

This clonotype occurred many times. This rearrangement joins TRBV12-3 or TRBV12-4 to TRBJ1-1; D gene ambiguous. The CDR3 has 14 residues. The V gene lost 5 bases and the J gene lost 5 bases, with 15 bases spanning the gap. CDR3 loop: CASSQLARKTEAFF. The CDR3 DNA reads as TGTGCCAGCAGTCAGCTGGCCCGGAAGACTGAAGCTTTCTTT.

This clonotype was seen ten or more times. The rearrangement uses TRBV11-1 and TRBJ1-5, with a tentative D call TRBD1 (5 bases). The V and J ends lost 6 bases and 4 bases respectively, with 13 bases between them. Germline V gene sequence: CDR1 SGHAT, CDR2 FQDESV (reference sequence). The CDR3 runs 14 residues. The CDR3 region has the DNA TGTGCCAGCAGGTTCAGGGCGAGGAATCAGCCCCAGCATTTT. Protein: CASRFRARNQPQHF.

This clonotype was seen repeatedly, ten times or more. The chain has TRBV5-4 and TRBJ2-2, with TRBD2 identical over 13 bases. Germline CDR1 and CDR2: SGHNT and YYREEE (reference sequence). V was clipped by 4 bases and J by 7 bases; unmatched bases: 13. The CDR3 extends over 18 amino acids. The CDR3 here is CASSQGLAGFGRDGELFF. CDR3 nucleotide sequence: TGTGCCAGCAGCCAGGGACTAGCGGGATTCGGCCGTGACGGGGAGCTGTTTTTT.

This clonotype was recorded many times. The genes are TRBV10-3 and TRBJ2-5; 7 bases match TRBD1. V lost 10 bases to trimming and J lost 4 bases; unmatched junction nucleotides: 12. Germline CDR1 is ENHRY and CDR2 is SYGVKD. The CDR3 totals 14 residues. The DNA of the CDR3 is TGTGCCAGCACTATAGGGGGCTCATTAGAGACCCAGTACTTC. This codes for CASTIGGSLETQYF.

Ten or more counts support this clonotype. The V and J genes are TRBV5-6 and TRBJ2-6; D is uncertain. CDR3 length: 14 residues. The V and J ends lost 1 base and 0 bases respectively, with 2 bases between them. CDR1 and CDR2 (germline): SGHDT, YYEEEE. This CDR3 reads CASSLFSGANVLTF. As DNA, the CDR3 is TGTGCCAGCAGCTTGTTCTCTGGGGCCAACGTCCTGACTTTC.

J is TRBJ2-2 and V is TRBV12-3 or TRBV12-4; D unclear. Deletions cut 5 bases from V and 0 bases from J, with 10 bases between. The CDR3 spans 15 residues. CDR3 sequence reads: CASSPGPANTGELFF. The CDR3 DNA is TGTGCCAGCAGTCCCGGGCCCGCGAACACCGGGGAGCTGTTTTTT.

The rearrangement links TRBV5-4 to TRBJ2-7; 7 nucleotides align to TRBD2. The germline gives CDR1 SGHNT, CDR2 YYREEE (reference sequence). V lost 4 bases to trimming and J lost 4 bases; unmatched junction nucleotides: 8. The length of the CDR3 is 14 residues. In nucleotides, the CDR3 is TGTGCCAGCAGCACCCGGATTAGCGGGTACGAGCAGTACTTC. This sequence encodes CASSTRISGYEQYF.

This clonotype was seen repeatedly, ten times or more. V and J are TRBV6-2 or TRBV6-3 and TRBJ2-5; D tentatively reads TRBD1 or TRBD2 (5 bases each). Germline V CDR1 and CDR2: MNHEY, SVGEGT. The V end lost 5 bases, the J end lost 5 bases, and 21 bases lay between the germline ends. The CDR3 is made up of 16 amino acids. This CDR3 reads CASSHLLGALDETQYF. The CDR3 DNA sequence: TGTGCCAGCAGTCACCTACTCGGGGCGCTCGATGAGACCCAGTACTTC.

In its sample, this clonotype was seen a few times. V is TRBV20-1 and J is TRBJ2-3, with TRBD1 matching 9 bases. V lost 5 bases and J lost 2; bases outside the gene matches: 11. The CDR3 runs to 16 residues. Per germline, CDR1 DFQATT and CDR2 SNEGSKA (reference sequence). The CDR3 spells CSARVWGQGNTDTQYF. CDR3 in DNA: TGCAGTGCTCGTGTGTGGGGACAGGGAAACACAGATACGCAGTATTTT.

This clonotype is categorized as large. The rearrangement joins TRBV19 to TRBJ1-6; unclear D gene. The CDR3 covers 15 residues. CDR1 is LNHDA, CDR2 SQIVND, per germline (reference sequence). V was pared by 9 bases and J by 2 bases, with 14 bases between. In DNA form, the CDR3 reads TGTGCCAGAACACCGAGATCTGCCTATAATTCACCCCTCCACTTT. It yields the protein CARTPRSAYNSPLHF.

V gene TRBV29-1 combines with J gene TRBJ1-2, with 12 bases identical to TRBD1. The CDR3 is 15 amino acids. Germline V gene sequence: CDR1 SQVTM, CDR2 ANQGSEA. J gave up 4 bases and V 6 bases, and 9 bases lay outside the gene matches. In DNA, the CDR3 is TGCAGCGTGAACACCGGGACAGGGGGCAGCTATGGCTACACCTTC. Translated: CSVNTGTGGSYGYTF.

This clonotype rates as medium-sized. The CDR3 spells CASSIDQGEAFF. In DNA, the CDR3 is TGTGCCAGTAGTATAGATCAGGGTGAAGCTTTCTTT. This chain uses TRBV19 with TRBJ1-1; D perhaps matches TRBD1 (5 bases). Trimming removed 0 bases from V and 7 bases from J, with 6 bases in between. The CDR3 runs 12 residues. Germline V gene lookup returns CDR1 LNHDA and CDR2 SQIVND (reference sequence). The full variable domain, rest sourced from reference TRBV19 and TRBJ1-1, is DGGITQSPKYLFRKEGQNVTLSCEQNLNHDAMYWYRQDPGQGLRLIYYSQIVNDFQKGDIAEGYSVSREKKESFPLTVTSAQKNPTAFYLCASSIDQGEAFFGQGTRLTVV.

Judged by abundance, this clonotype is medium-sized. J is TRBJ1-1 and V is TRBV29-1; 7 bases line up with TRBD1. The V gene's germline CDR1 is SQVTM and CDR2 ANQGSEA. With V trimmed by 7 bases and J by 1 base, 6 bases remained unmatched. The CDR3 sequence is 13 residues long. The CDR3 region has the DNA TGCAGCGCGCATCGGACAGGGAACACTGAAGCTTTCTTT. As protein: CSAHRTGNTEAFF.

This clonotype is judged large. The rearrangement links TRBV6-1 to TRBJ1-2; 11 bases fit TRBD1. The CDR3 contains 16 residues. Germline CDR1 and CDR2: MNHNS and SASEGT. The ends lost 5 bases at V and 6 bases at J; junction bases unmatched: 11. The CDR3: CASSPWTGGSLDGYTF. CDR3 bases: TGTGCCAGCAGTCCATGGACAGGGGGCAGTCTAGATGGCTACACCTTC.

This clonotype was detected a few times. This chain connects TRBV19 to TRBJ1-5; D is possibly TRBD1 (5 bases). The germline V gene encodes CDR1 LNHDA and CDR2 SQIVND (reference sequence). CDR3 length: 15 amino acids. V lost 8 bases and J 2 bases, leaving 16 bases between the germline ends. For the CDR3, the DNA is TGTGCCAGTGTGGGACCCTCCACGGGCAATCAGCCCCAGCATTTT. Protein product: CASVGPSTGNQPQHF.

This clonotype was counted ten times or more. The chain has TRBV6-1 and TRBJ1-5; D may be TRBD1 (5 bases). The CDR3 is 16 residues long. Per the germline V gene, CDR1 is MNHNS and CDR2 is SASEGT. Trimming took 0 bases from V and 2 from J, leaving 11 bases between them. This chain's CDR3 is CASSEAGEHRNQPQHF. The CDR3 DNA is TGTGCCAGCAGTGAAGCAGGGGAACATCGCAATCAGCCCCAGCATTTT.

CDR3 DNA: TGTGCCTGCGGGGCACCCAATCAGCCCCAGCATTTT. Residues: CACGAPNQPQHF. The gene calls are TRBV30 and TRBJ1-5, with a possible D match to TRBD1 (5 bases). Germline V gene sequence: CDR1 GTSNPN, CDR2 SVGIG (reference sequence). The CDR3 runs to 12 residues. The V end was cut by 6 bases, the J end by 3 bases, with 9 bases between.

In this sample, this clonotype turned up many times. The CDR3 DNA reads TGTGCCAGTAACCAGGGCACTGAAGCTTTCTTT. Encoded protein: CASNQGTEAFF. This chain links TRBV6-2 or TRBV6-3 with TRBJ1-1, with D perhaps TRBD1 (5 bases). CDR1 and CDR2 from the germline V gene are MNHEY and SVGEGT. Trimming left V 9 bases short and J 4 bases short, with 9 bases between. The CDR3 spans 11 residues.

This clonotype was observed many times. The chain is built from TRBV6-5 and TRBJ2-7; D not resolved. The CDR3 extends over 13 amino acids. Germline V gene sequence: CDR1 MNHEY, CDR2 SVGAGI. V dropped 3 bases and J dropped 8 bases, with 14 bases sitting between them. Here the CDR3 reads CASSYGPSVQQYF. The CDR3, as DNA: TGTGCCAGCAGTTATGGCCCTTCTGTACAGCAGTACTTC.